These 26 T cell receptor beta chains were all obtained from the same sample, sequenced in a study of preoperative IRX-2 immunotherapy in early breast cancer. Treatment noted: preoperative locoregional IRX-2 cytokine immunotherapy. Measured with immunoSEQ multiplex PCR; TCRdb has only the in-frame clones, and not every one. The sample has roughly 99,000 clones; about nine tenths are singletons. The sequencing used tumor tissue, collected after IRX-2 immunotherapy. These receptors were taken from a human donor with breast cancer.

The genes are TRBV10-2 and TRBJ1-3; D is undetermined. Germline CDR1 and CDR2: WSHSY and SAAADI. The CDR3 loop spans 16 amino acids. Trimming stripped 0 bases from V and 3 bases from J, with 12 bases between. The CDR3 loop reads CASSESPGYIGNTIYF. In DNA, the CDR3 is TGCGCCAGCAGTGAGTCCCCAGGTTATATTGGAAACACCATATATTTT.

The chain employs TRBV7-6 and TRBJ2-7; unclear D gene. Trimming removed 5 bases from V and 0 bases from J, with 11 bases in between. Germline V gene sequence: CDR1 SGHVS, CDR2 FNYEAQ. The CDR3 extends over 14 amino acids. DNA of the CDR3: TGTGCCAGCAGCCCCCGGTCCAGCTCCTACGAGCAGTACTTC. This translates into CASSPRSSSYEQYF.

The chain is built from TRBV6-8 and TRBJ2-7; 11 bases fit TRBD2. V gave up 4 bases and J gave up 3 bases; unmatched junction bases: 2. The CDR3 consists of 14 residues. Germline loops: CDR1 MNHGY, CDR2 SAAAGT. The CDR3 coding sequence is TGTGCCAGCAGTTTACTAGCGGGAGTCTACGAGCAGTACTTC. It yields the protein CASSLLAGVYEQYF.

The CDR3, as DNA: TGTGCCAGCAGACCCATTGGGGCGGGCCTCTCCTACGAGCAGTACTTC. Translating gives CASRPIGAGLSYEQYF. The chain combines TRBV6-8 with TRBJ2-7; D could derive from TRBD1 or TRBD2 (5 bases each). Trimming pared 6 bases from V and 0 bases from J, leaving 18 bases between. The CDR3 is 16 residues long. Per the germline V gene, CDR1 is MNHGY and CDR2 is SAAAGT.

This chain joins TRBV19 and TRBJ1-1; D remains ambiguous. Germline CDR1 and CDR2: LNHDA and SQIVND (reference sequence). CDR3 length: 13 residues. The ends were cut back, 3 bases at V and 2 bases at J, with 7 bases in the middle. CDR3 region: CASSIDVNTEAFF. CDR3 DNA sequence: TGTGCCAGTAGTATCGATGTTAACACTGAAGCTTTCTTT.

This clone was observed once. This rearrangement joins TRBV2 to TRBJ1-1; 8 nucleotides agree with TRBD1. This CDR3 has 15 amino acids. V dropped 6 bases and J dropped 4; count of bases not matched to a gene: 10. The germline CDR1 and CDR2 sequences are SNHLY and FYNNEI. As DNA, the CDR3 is TGTGCCAGCAGGGCGGACAGGGTAGGGAGCACTGAAGCTTTCTTT. Amino acid sequence: CASRADRVGSTEAFF.

This chain connects TRBV30 to TRBJ2-3; D uncertain. The CDR3 is 13 amino acids. Per germline, CDR1 GTSNPN and CDR2 SVGIG (reference sequence). Trimming stripped 1 base from V and 5 bases from J, with 10 bases between. The CDR3 loop reads CAWSAVLGDTQYF. For the CDR3, the DNA is TGTGCCTGGAGTGCGGTACTCGGAGATACGCAGTATTTT.

This clone has a handful of counts. This chain joins TRBV14 and TRBJ2-5; D unclear. V gave up 3 bases and J gave up 3 bases, with 20 bases separating them. Germline CDR1 is SGHDN and CDR2 is FVKESK. The CDR3 length is 17 residues. CDR3 nucleotides: TGTGCCAGCAGCCAGTATAGGTCAGGTGCTGGGAAAGAGACCCAGTACTTC. Translated, it gives CASSQYRSGAGKETQYF.

The V call is TRBV6-7, the J call TRBJ1-2; 9 positions agree with TRBD1. TRBV6-7 is assigned to the ORF class and has an uncertain function. This CDR3 spans 13 amino acids. V was clipped by 10 bases and J by 6 bases; unmatched bases: 9. CDR3 amino acids: CAIRDRVRNGYTF. CDR3 bases: TGTGCCATCCGGGACAGGGTACGAAATGGCTACACCTTC.

The CDR3 nucleotides read TGTGCTAGCGCAGGGGGGGCGCGGGGTCAGCCCCAGCATTTT. This codes for CASAGGARGQPQHF. V is TRBV12-5 and J is TRBJ1-5; 7 nucleotides line up with TRBD1. Germline CDR1 is LGHNT and CDR2 is FRNRAP. The V and J ends lost 9 bases and 6 bases, in that order; junction bases with no gene match: 11. The CDR3 loop spans 14 amino acids.

CDR3 protein: CASSLPSSYNEQFF. The CDR3, as DNA: TGTGCCAGCAGCTTGCCCAGCTCCTACAATGAGCAGTTCTTC. The chain carries TRBV7-7 and TRBJ2-1; no clear D. This CDR3 spans 14 amino acids. Deletions cut 3 bases from V and 0 bases from J, with 6 bases between. In germline, CDR1 is SSHAT, CDR2 FNYEAQ (reference sequence).

The chain has TRBV28 and TRBJ2-3, with 8 bases identical to TRBD2. V shed 5 bases and J 5 bases; nucleotides not matched to a gene: 9. Germline V CDR1 and CDR2: MDHEN, SYDVKM. The CDR3 runs 15 residues. The chain's CDR3 is CASSPPGLELDTQYF. CDR3 nucleotides: TGTGCCAGCAGTCCCCCGGGACTAGAGTTAGATACGCAGTATTTT. The variable domain in full, completed from reference TRBV28 and TRBJ2-3, reads DVKVTQSSRYLVKRTGEKVFLECVQDMDHENMFWYRQDPGLGLRLIYFSYDVKMKEKGDIPEGYSVSREKKERFSLILESASTNQTSMYLCASSPPGLELDTQYFGPGTRLTVL.

About this clone itself: One end of the junction fails to match germline, which may point to a read error. V and J are TRBV19 and TRBJ1-3, with a weak D call TRBD1 (6 bases). CDR3 length: 14 residues. Germline values: CDR1 LNHDA, CDR2 SQIVND (reference sequence). The CDR3, as DNA: TGTGCCAGTAGGCCGGGACATGCTGGCAACACCATATATTTT. The encoded protein is CASRPGHAGNTIYF.

The chain couples TRBV6-8 to TRBJ1-1; maybe TRBD1 (5 bases). The CDR3 extends over 13 amino acids. Germline CDR1 reads MNHGY; CDR2 reads SAAAGT. Trimming took off 2 bases at V and 7 bases at J, with 11 bases between the two ends. CDR3 DNA: TGTGCCAGCAGTTACACCCGGGACGGTGAAGCTTTCTTT. The encoded protein is CASSYTRDGEAFF.

The chain uses TRBV11-3 and TRBJ1-1; 7 nucleotides agree with TRBD1. CDR1 and CDR2 from the germline V gene are SGHNT and YENEEA. This CDR3 contains 15 residues. Trimming removed 4 bases from V and 1 base from J; junction bases left unmatched: 6. The CDR3 spells CASSSGQRPNTEAFF. The CDR3 DNA reads as TGTGCCAGCAGCTCGGGACAGAGACCGAACACTGAAGCTTTCTTT.

DNA of the CDR3: TGTGCCAGCAGTTACGTTACGGGGGGATCTGGAAACACCATATATTTT. Encoded protein: CASSYVTGGSGNTIYF. The chain employs TRBV6-8 and TRBJ1-3; D is perhaps TRBD1 (5 bases). Per germline, CDR1 MNHGY and CDR2 SAAAGT. The CDR3 is 16 amino acids. Trimming took 2 bases from V and 1 from J, leaving 12 bases between them.

The gene calls are TRBV28 and TRBJ1-3, with D uncertain. CDR3 length equals 15 residues. V lost 3 bases, J lost 0 bases, and 9 bases lay in between. The germline CDR1 and CDR2 sequences are MDHEN and SYDVKM. Here the CDR3 reads CASSFRAISGNTIYF. The DNA for the CDR3 is TGTGCCAGCAGTTTTCGGGCAATCTCTGGAAACACCATATATTTT.

The rearrangement joins TRBV29-1 to TRBJ2-7, with 9 bases fitting TRBD2. Trimming at V came to 6 bases and at J to 0 bases, leaving 6 bases not matched to a gene. Per germline, CDR1 SQVTM and CDR2 ANQGSEA. CDR3 length equals 14 residues. Here the CDR3 DNA reads TGCAGCGTGAAAGGACTAGCGCACTCCTACGAGCAGTACTTC. It is translated as CSVKGLAHSYEQYF.

The V call is TRBV29-1, the J call TRBJ2-7; 11 bases align to TRBD1. Germline CDR1 is SQVTM and CDR2 is ANQGSEA. The CDR3 runs 13 residues. The V gene end was trimmed by 1 base and the J gene end by 7 bases; junction bases not matched to a gene: 3. CDR3 amino acids: CSVEGDRGLEQYF. DNA of the CDR3: TGCAGCGTTGAAGGGGACAGGGGGTTGGAGCAGTACTTC.

This chain uses TRBV11-3 with TRBJ1-5; TRBD1 matches 7 bases. CDR3 size: 14 residues. Germline V lookup: CDR1 SGHNT, CDR2 YENEEA. After removal of 4 bases from V and 1 base from J, the junction contained 1 base not matched to a gene. The CDR3 DNA reads TGTGCCAGCAGCTCGGGACAGAGCAATCAGCCCCAGCATTTT. It specifies CASSSGQSNQPQHF.

The rearrangement links TRBV7-7 to TRBJ2-2; maybe TRBD1 (6 bases). This CDR3 is 14 amino acids long. Germline CDR1 reads SSHAT; CDR2 reads FNYEAQ (reference sequence). V lost 3 bases, J lost 6 bases, and 11 bases lay in between. The CDR3 bases are TGTGCCAGCAGCTTGGGCAGGGGTGCCGGGGAGCTGTTTTTT. Protein product: CASSLGRGAGELFF.

The V gene is TRBV19, the J gene TRBJ1-2, with no clear D. Germline CDR1 reads LNHDA; CDR2 reads SQIVND (reference sequence). This CDR3 is built from 15 residues. Trimming removed 5 bases at V and 0 bases at J, with 13 bases between. CDR3 DNA: TGTGCCAGTAGTGAGGGCCCCGGCGCTAACTATGGCTACACCTTC. This encodes CASSEGPGANYGYTF.

The chain has TRBV5-1 and TRBJ2-7; 11 positions match TRBD2. The CDR3 spans 17 residues. Germline CDR1 reads SGHRS; CDR2 reads YFSETQ. The junction had 8 bases not matched to a gene; V was cut back by 0 bases and J by 3 bases. This CDR3 is CASSLDSGTSGFYEQYF. DNA of the CDR3: TGCGCCAGCAGCTTGGATTCAGGGACTAGCGGATTCTACGAGCAGTACTTC.

The V and J genes are TRBV6-8 and TRBJ1-4, with D perhaps matching TRBD1 (5 bases). CDR1 is MNHGY, CDR2 SAAAGT, per germline. V was trimmed by 2 bases and J by 0 bases, leaving 7 bases between them. CDR3 length: 15 residues. CDR3 in DNA: TGTGCCAGCAGTTACAGGGGTGCAACTAATGAAAAACTGTTTTTT. Translating it yields CASSYRGATNEKLFF.

This sequence joins TRBV18 and TRBJ1-1, with D uncertain. CDR1 KGHSH and CDR2 LQKENI come from the germline V gene. With 6 bases removed from V and 0 bases from J, the gap between germline ends came to 14 bases. CDR3 length: 15 amino acids. DNA of the CDR3: TGTGCCAGCTCGGGCGTGAGTAGTATGAACACTGAAGCTTTCTTT. It encodes CASSGVSSMNTEAFF.

The rearrangement joins TRBV19 to TRBJ1-1; D call uncertain. Trimming shortened V by 4 bases and J by 2 bases, and 8 bases separated the two germline ends. This CDR3 is built from 13 residues. Germline V gives CDR1 LNHDA, CDR2 SQIVND (reference sequence). In DNA, the CDR3 is TGTGCCAGTAGTAACCGGGGAAACACTGAAGCTTTCTTT. Translated, it gives CASSNRGNTEAFF.